This note documents a single TCR beta chain sequence. PCR was performed a second time for 7 to 11 cycles using a sample-barcoded 5' primer and a J-beta primer mix. One entry per CDR3 protein, called by TCRdb with MiXCR from the 5' RACE reads. The table records 800,000 or so distinct CDR3 sequences, 20% to 25% of them present only once. These data belong to a study of blood T cells in healthy people across ages. Across the study: About one barcoded beta molecule per two T cells was captured by template switching.

CDR3 length: 15 residues. Trimming removed 1 base at V and 1 base at J, with 11 bases between. Per germline, CDR1 SGHVS and CDR2 FNYEAQ. This sample was shared with a second study, whose subject was T cells of mothers and their children. That work contributes: Overlap ran slightly, non-significantly higher for related than unrelated mother-child pairs.

The rearrangement joins TRBV7-6 to TRBJ2-7; D is uncertain. Sample: blood. This TCR came from a boy aged 5 to 17 in good health. In nucleotides, the CDR3 is TGTGCCAGCAGCTTAGGTCCCTTAAAATCCTACGAGCAGTACTTC. This gives the protein CASSLGPLKSYEQYF.